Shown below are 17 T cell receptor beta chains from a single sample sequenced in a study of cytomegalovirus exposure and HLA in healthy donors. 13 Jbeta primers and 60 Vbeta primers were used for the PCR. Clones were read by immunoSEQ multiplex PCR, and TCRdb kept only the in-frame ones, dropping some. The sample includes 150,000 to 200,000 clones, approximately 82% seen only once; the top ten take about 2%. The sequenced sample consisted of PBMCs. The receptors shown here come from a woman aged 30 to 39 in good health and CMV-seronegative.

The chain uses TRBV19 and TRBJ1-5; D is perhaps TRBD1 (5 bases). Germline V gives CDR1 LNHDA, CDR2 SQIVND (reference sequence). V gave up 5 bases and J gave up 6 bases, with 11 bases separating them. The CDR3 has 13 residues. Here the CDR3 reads CASSSGVGQPQHF. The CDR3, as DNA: TGTGCCAGTAGTTCGGGGGTCGGTCAGCCCCAGCATTTT.

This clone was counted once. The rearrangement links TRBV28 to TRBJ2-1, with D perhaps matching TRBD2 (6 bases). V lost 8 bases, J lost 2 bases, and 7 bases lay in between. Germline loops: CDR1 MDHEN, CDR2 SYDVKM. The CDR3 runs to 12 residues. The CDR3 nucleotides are TGTGCCAGCCGCGGGACCTACAATGAGCAGTTCTTC. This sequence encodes CASRGTYNEQFF.

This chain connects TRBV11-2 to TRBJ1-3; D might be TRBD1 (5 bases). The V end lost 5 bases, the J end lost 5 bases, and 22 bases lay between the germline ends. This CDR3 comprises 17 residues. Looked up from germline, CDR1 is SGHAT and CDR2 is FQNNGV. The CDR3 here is CASSLRRGRASRNTIYF. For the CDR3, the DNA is TGTGCCAGCAGCCTCAGAAGGGGCAGGGCGAGCAGAAACACCATATATTTT.

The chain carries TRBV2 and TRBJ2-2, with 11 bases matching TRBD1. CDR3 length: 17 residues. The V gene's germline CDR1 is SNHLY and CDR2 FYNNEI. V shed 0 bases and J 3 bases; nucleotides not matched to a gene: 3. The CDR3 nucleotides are TGTGCCAGCAGTGAAGCTCGGACAGGGGGCTACACCGGGGAGCTGTTTTTT. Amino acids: CASSEARTGGYTGELFF. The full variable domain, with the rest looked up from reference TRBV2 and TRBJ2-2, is EPEVTQTPSHQVTQMGQEVILRCVPISNHLYFYWYRQILGQKVEFLVSFYNNEISEKSEIFDDQFSVERPDGSNFTLKIRSTKLEDSAMYFCASSEARTGGYTGELFFGEGSRLTVL.

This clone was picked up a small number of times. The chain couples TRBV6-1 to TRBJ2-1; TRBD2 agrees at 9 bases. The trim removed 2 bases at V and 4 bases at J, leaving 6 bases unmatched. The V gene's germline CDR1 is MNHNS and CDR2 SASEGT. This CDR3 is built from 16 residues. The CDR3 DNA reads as TGTGCCAGCAGTGAATTCGCTAGCGGGATTTACAATGAGCAGTTCTTC. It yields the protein CASSEFASGIYNEQFF.

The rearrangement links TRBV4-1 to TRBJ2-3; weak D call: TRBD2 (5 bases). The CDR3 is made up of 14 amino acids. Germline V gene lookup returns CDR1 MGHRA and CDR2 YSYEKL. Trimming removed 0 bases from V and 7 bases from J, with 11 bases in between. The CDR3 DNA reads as TGCGCCAGCAGCCAAGATCGTGGACTCCATACGCAGTATTTT. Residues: CASSQDRGLHTQYF.

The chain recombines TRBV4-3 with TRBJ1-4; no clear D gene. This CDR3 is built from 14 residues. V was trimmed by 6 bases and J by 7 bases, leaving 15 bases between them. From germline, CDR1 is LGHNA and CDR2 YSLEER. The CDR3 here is CASSRTNTGEKLFF. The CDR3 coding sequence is TGCGCCAGCAGTCGGACTAACACGGGTGAAAAACTGTTTTTT.

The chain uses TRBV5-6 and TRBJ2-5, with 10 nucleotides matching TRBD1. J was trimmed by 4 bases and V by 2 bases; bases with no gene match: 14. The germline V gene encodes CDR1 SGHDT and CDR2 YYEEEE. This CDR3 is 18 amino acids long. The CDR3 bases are TGTGCCAGCAGCTTTTGGGGGTGGACAGGGGGTGGCGGAGAGACCCAGTACTTC. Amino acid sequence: CASSFWGWTGGGGETQYF.

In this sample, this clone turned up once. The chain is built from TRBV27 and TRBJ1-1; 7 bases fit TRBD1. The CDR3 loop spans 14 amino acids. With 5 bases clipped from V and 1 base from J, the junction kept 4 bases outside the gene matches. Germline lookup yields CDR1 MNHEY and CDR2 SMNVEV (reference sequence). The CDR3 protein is CASSGWTGNTEAFF. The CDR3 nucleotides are TGTGCCAGCAGTGGATGGACAGGGAACACTGAAGCTTTCTTT.

CDR3 region: CASSLTRTPGDTQYF. The CDR3 DNA reads TGTGCCAGCAGCCTGACTAGAACGCCCGGAGATACGCAGTATTTT. The chain is built from TRBV13 and TRBJ2-3; possible D gene TRBD2, 6 bases. Germline CDR1 reads PRHDT; CDR2 reads FYEKMQ (reference sequence). The CDR3 sequence is 15 residues long. V was pared by 5 bases and J by 5 bases, with 17 bases between.

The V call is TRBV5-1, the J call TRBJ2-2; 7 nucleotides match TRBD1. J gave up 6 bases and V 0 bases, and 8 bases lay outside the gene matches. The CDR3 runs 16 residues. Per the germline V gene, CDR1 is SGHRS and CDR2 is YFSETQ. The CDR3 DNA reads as TGCGCCAGCAGCTTGGACGCGACAGGGCGGGCCGGGGAGCTGTTTTTT. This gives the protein CASSLDATGRAGELFF.

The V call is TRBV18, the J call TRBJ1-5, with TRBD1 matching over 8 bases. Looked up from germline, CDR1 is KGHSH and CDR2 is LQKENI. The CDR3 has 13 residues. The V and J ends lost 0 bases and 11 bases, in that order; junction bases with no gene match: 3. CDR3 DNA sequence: TGTGCCAGCTCACCACCACAGGGGGAAGCCCAGCATTTT. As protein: CASSPPQGEAQHF.

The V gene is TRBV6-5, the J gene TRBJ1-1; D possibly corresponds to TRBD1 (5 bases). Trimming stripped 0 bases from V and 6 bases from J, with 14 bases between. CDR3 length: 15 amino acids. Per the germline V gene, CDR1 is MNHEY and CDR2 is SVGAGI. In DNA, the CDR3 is TGTGCCAGCAGTTACTCGGGGGGAGAGTGGGCTGAAGCTTTCTTT. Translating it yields CASSYSGGEWAEAFF.

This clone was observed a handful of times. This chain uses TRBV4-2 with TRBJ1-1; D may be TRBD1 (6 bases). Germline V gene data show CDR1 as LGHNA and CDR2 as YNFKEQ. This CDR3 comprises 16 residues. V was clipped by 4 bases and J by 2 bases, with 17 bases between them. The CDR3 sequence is CASSPVPGQTNTEAFF. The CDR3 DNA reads TGTGCCAGCAGCCCCGTACCTGGACAGACAAACACTGAAGCTTTCTTT.

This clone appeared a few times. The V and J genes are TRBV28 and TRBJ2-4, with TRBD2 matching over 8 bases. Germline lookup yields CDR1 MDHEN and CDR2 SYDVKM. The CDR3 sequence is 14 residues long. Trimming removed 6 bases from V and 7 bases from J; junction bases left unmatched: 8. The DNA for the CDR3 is TGTGCCAGCAGGGTCGGGAGGGCGGTGAACATTCAGTACTTC. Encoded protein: CASRVGRAVNIQYF.

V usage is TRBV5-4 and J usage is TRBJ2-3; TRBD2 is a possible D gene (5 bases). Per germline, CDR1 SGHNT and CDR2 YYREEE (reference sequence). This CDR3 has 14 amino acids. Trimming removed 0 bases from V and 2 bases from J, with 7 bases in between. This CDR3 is CASSLDGNTDTQYF. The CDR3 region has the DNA TGTGCCAGCAGCTTGGACGGGAACACAGATACGCAGTATTTT.

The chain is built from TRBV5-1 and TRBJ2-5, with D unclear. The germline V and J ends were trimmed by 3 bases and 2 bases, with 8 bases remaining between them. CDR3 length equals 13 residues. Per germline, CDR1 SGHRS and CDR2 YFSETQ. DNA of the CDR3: TGCGCCAGCAGCTCCCCCAGACAAGAGACCCAGTACTTC. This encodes CASSSPRQETQYF. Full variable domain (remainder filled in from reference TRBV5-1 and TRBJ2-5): KAGVTQTPRYLIKTRGQQVTLSCSPISGHRSVSWYQQTPGQGLQFLFEYFSETQRNKGNFPGRFSGRQFSNSRSEMNVSTLELGDSALYLCASSSPRQETQYFGPGTRLLVL.